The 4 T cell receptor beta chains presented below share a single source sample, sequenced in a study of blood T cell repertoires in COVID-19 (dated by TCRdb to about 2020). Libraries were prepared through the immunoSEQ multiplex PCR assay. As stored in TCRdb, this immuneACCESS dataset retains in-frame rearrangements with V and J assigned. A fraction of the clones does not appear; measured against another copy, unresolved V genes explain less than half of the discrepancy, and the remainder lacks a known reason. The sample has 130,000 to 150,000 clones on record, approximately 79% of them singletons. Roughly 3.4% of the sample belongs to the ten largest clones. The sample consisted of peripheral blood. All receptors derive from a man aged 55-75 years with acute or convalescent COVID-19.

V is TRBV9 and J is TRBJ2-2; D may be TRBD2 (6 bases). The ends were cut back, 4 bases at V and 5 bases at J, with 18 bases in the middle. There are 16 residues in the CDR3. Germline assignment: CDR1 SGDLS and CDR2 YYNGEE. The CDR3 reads CASSPQEGGVTGELFF. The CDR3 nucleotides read TGTGCCAGCAGCCCTCAGGAGGGTGGTGTGACCGGGGAGCTGTTTTTT.

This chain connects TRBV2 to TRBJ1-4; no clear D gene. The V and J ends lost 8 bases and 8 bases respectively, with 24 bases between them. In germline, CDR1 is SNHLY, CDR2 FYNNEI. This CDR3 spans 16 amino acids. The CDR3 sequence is CASRARAASVQEKLFF. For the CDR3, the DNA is TGTGCCAGCCGCGCGCGTGCGGCCTCAGTCCAGGAAAAACTGTTTTTT.

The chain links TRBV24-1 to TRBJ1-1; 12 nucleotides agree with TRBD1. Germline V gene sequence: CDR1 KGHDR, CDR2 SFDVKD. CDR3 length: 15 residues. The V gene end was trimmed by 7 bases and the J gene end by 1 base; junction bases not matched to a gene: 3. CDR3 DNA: TGTGCCACCAGCCGGGACAGGGGGCCGAACACTGAAGCTTTCTTT. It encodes CATSRDRGPNTEAFF.

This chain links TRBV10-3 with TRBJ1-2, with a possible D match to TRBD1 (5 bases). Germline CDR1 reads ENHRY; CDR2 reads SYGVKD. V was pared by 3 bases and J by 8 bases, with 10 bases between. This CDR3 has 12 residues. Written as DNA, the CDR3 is TGTGCCATCAGTGAAGGGGCAGGGGGCTACACCTTC. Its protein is CAISEGAGGYTF.